Following are 7 T cell receptor beta chains from one sample sequenced in a study of blood T cell repertoires in COVID-19. Using immunoSEQ multiplex PCR, the repertoire was profiled, and TCRdb retains in-frame clones only, with some absent. Here the sample spans over 45,000 clones, around 87% being singletons. Material for sequencing was peripheral blood. The receptors come from a man between 50 and 59 years old with active COVID-19.

The chain recombines TRBV18 with TRBJ2-7, with D perhaps matching TRBD1 (7 bases). V was pared by 4 bases and J by 0 bases, with 10 bases between. The CDR3 is 14 amino acids. Germline-derived CDR1 and CDR2 are KGHSH and LQKENI. The CDR3 DNA is TGTGCCAGCTCACGCGGGACAGTCTCCTACGAGCAGTACTTC. Translating gives CASSRGTVSYEQYF. The full variable domain, in which reference TRBV18 and TRBJ2-7 provide the parts outside the CDR3, is NAGVMQNPRHLVRRRGQEARLRCSPMKGHSHVYWYRQLPEEGLKFMVYLQKENIIDESGMPKERFSAEFPKEGPSILRIQQVVRGDSAAYFCASSRGTVSYEQYFGPGTRLTVT.

The V gene is TRBV4-1, the J gene TRBJ2-6; tentative D call: TRBD1 (5 bases). Germline CDR1 is MGHRA and CDR2 is YSYEKL. The CDR3 runs to 18 residues. Trimming left V 4 bases short and J 0 bases short, with 16 bases between. DNA of the CDR3: TGCGCCAGCAGCCTCCCAGGGCACAGCCGCTCTGGGGCCAACGTCCTGACTTTC. This codes for CASSLPGHSRSGANVLTF.

This clone has a single count. The V and J genes are TRBV7-9 and TRBJ1-1, with D unclear. Germline assignment: CDR1 SEHNR and CDR2 FQNEAQ (reference sequence). The CDR3 extends over 13 amino acids. The V end was cut by 5 bases, the J end by 7 bases, with 14 bases between. For the CDR3, the DNA is TGTGCCAGCAGCCCGAGGGAATGGGGTGAAGCTTTCTTT. This translates into CASSPREWGEAFF.

The chain carries TRBV9 and TRBJ2-7, with D uncertain. The V gene's germline CDR1 is SGDLS and CDR2 YYNGEE. V was pared by 2 bases and J by 0 bases, with 9 bases between. This CDR3 has 14 amino acids. The CDR3 loop reads CASSVQPSSYEQYF. The CDR3 DNA sequence: TGTGCCAGCAGCGTGCAGCCTAGCTCCTACGAGCAGTACTTC.

In its sample, this clone was seen a few times. V gene TRBV10-1 combines with J gene TRBJ2-7, with TRBD1 matching over 7 bases. Germline V CDR1 and CDR2: WNHNN, SYGVQD (reference sequence). This CDR3 is built from 13 residues. V lost 8 bases and J lost 3; bases outside the gene matches: 7. The CDR3 DNA sequence: TGCGCCAGCCGACCGGGACAGTTCTACGAGCAGTACTTC. It yields the protein CASRPGQFYEQYF.

The chain joins TRBV12-3 or TRBV12-4 to TRBJ2-2; D is unresolved. The V end was cut by 3 bases, the J end by 6 bases, with 8 bases between. This CDR3 contains 13 residues. DNA of the CDR3: TGTGCCAGCAGTTTGCATCGGGCCGGGGAGCTGTTTTTT. Its protein product is CASSLHRAGELFF.

The CDR3 bases are TGTGCCAGCAGCCAAGAGGACAGGAGGGATAATTCACCCCTCCACTTT. Encoded protein: CASSQEDRRDNSPLHF. This chain links TRBV3-1 (or the pseudogene TRBV3-2) with TRBJ1-6; 7 nucleotides match TRBD1. The germline gives CDR1 LGHDT, CDR2 YNNKEL (reference sequence). The J segment lost 5 bases and the V segment lost 0 bases, leaving 4 bases of the junction unmatched. The CDR3 spans 16 residues.